This TCR beta chain is from a study of cytomegalovirus exposure and HLA in healthy donors (dated by TCRdb to between 2016 and 2019). Study-wide context: According to an earlier analysis of 550 to 700 of the donors, 150 million to 200 million T cells yielded 120 million or so unique TCR beta sequences and about 280 Gb of sequence data. The aim of the study was to test whether cataloging public T cell receptors could identify signatures of past pathogen exposure. A later genetic analysis used genome-wide SNP genotypes for about three fifths of the 666 donors, treating that subset as a discovery cohort. High-throughput TCR immunosequencing, statistical association of individual TCRs with disease status, and machine learning were combined to predict cytomegalovirus infection status. To decide whether each TCR beta V gene segment behaved as functional or pseudogenic, an earlier analysis of some 600 of the donors relied on high-throughput TCR beta sequencing. An early release that covered about 640 HLA-typed donors contained around 300 gigabases of sequencing data and 70 million to 100 million unique TCR sequences. A later analysis re-analyzed previously published TCR beta repertoires from approximately 700 donors and added high-resolution HLA genotyping to study TCR occurrence patterns. All discovery cohort repertoires had been generated using a single sequencing platform. Among the approximately 400 genotyped donors, approximately 76% belonged to the genetic ancestry cluster associated with self-reported Caucasian donors. On average, about 200,000 unique TCR beta nucleotide sequences were sequenced per donor among 398 genotyped donors of the cohort, with roughly 19% of those sequences being non-productive. Class I and class II HLA loci were covered by the typing at four-digit resolution. Because of strong linkage in the cohort, roughly five DR-DQ haplotypes were treated as single units for association and clustering. Typing coverage differed by locus: A, B, C, DRB1 and DQB1 were typed in roughly 620-630 donors, DQA1 in about 560, DPA1 in approximately 610, and DPB1 in 400 to 490. Alongside the repertoire data, information on donor age, sex, ethnicity and CMV serostatus was compiled. The later analysis used no new phenotypic data to find candidate immune exposures, relying instead on TCR beta sequences and their occurrence across donors. A separate validation cohort of about 110 different subjects was used in addition to the roughly 670-subject first cohort. The study profiled the T cell repertoires of about 720 subjects by immunosequencing and related them to cytomegalovirus serostatus.

A note on this clone: Its specific antigen is unknown. Within one base of it there is no much larger clone, and no base qualities were kept.

The library was generated by the immunoSEQ multiplex PCR assay. The multiplex PCR relied on a mix of 60 forward primers for TCR Vbeta segments and 13 reverse primers for TCR Jbeta segments. A multiplex PCR assay on genomic DNA amplified the CDR3 region of rearranged TCR beta genes. The Illumina HiSeq System was used to sequence the amplified TCR beta libraries as 87-base-pair reads. Turning to the authors' computational methods: In a later analysis, approximately 74 million unique TCR beta chains were counted across the 500 to 850 repertoires, and roughly 10 million of these chains were shared by at least two donors. Raw reads were error-corrected and collapsed into unique sequences with a nearest-neighbor algorithm that merged closely related sequences to remove PCR and sequencing errors. V, D and J gene segments were assigned by aligning CDR3 sequences to IMGT reference sequences. For a sequence to be retained, a match of at least six nucleotides to both a V gene segment and a J gene segment was required. Rearrangements were classified as productive when the CDR3 lacked stop codons and remained in frame with V and J, and all other rearrangements were classified as non-productive. Following IMGT convention, CDR3 was defined as the stretch from the second conserved V-encoded cysteine up to the conserved J-encoded phenylalanine. The earlier analysis of about 610 of the donors excluded sequences that lacked an unambiguous match to a single V gene segment. In an earlier analysis of around 600 of the donors, V segments were called functional above 56.7% productive rearrangements and were called segregating when the between-donor standard deviation exceeded 5%. A statistical classification framework was built to diagnose cytomegalovirus status from the catalog of TCR beta chain sequences. In a later analysis, TCR nucleotide sequences were compared against IMGT/GENE-DB human TR gene sequences so that V and J genes could be assigned. A later analysis assigned CDR3 sequences and most-parsimonious VDJ recombination scenarios with the TCRdist pipeline. A later analysis defined each TCR beta chain by its CDR3 amino acid sequence plus V-gene family, and excluded reads lacking a unique V-gene family. To address suspected cross-contamination and a sequencing artifact, a later analysis removed roughly 640 highly shared, low-generation-probability nucleotide sequences. In a later analysis, a clonal expansion index was calculated for each public chain from normalized within-repertoire ranks of inferred template counts. In a later analysis, generation probabilities were computed with a VDJ recombination model fitted to out-of-frame rearrangements, and the resulting probabilities were checked against IGoR. A later analysis scored TCR-TCR, TCR-HLA and TCR-CMV co-occurrence with hypergeometric tests, applying a repertoire-size bias correction to TCR pairs. To estimate false discovery rates, a later analysis permuted the HLA or CMV assignments 20 times. In a later analysis, co-occurring TCRs were grouped with DBSCAN, and TCRdist sequence similarity was added when clustering was performed within HLA-allele-positive subsets. Repertoires with fewer than 30,000 or more than 120,000 public chains, plus five repertoires with anomalous nucleotide sharing, were excluded from co-occurrence clustering. Entries here come from immuneACCESS through TCRdb and include only in-frame sequences with V and J called. Some clones fail to appear in such tables; in the studies checked, an unresolved V gene covers under half of the shortfall, and the cause of the remainder is unknown. V, J and clone size are those of that table, while D and trimming were read from the DNA. The sample table records about 100,000 clones; around 83% of these occur just once. The ten largest clones represent around 1.2% of the sample.

What the work shows at the level of the full study, not this receptor alone: Broadly in line with IMGT annotations, most TCR beta V segments showed up in productive rearrangements about 87% or about 30% of the time in an earlier analysis of approximately 600 of the donors. Presence/absence analyses assumed roughly uniform sequencing depth across donors, an assumption that may not hold. Because HLA typing was unavailable for some donors at each locus, only the typed subset was used in association tests. Compared with equally common non-associated chains, HLA-associated TCR beta chains in a later analysis were more clonally expanded and had lower generation probabilities. According to the authors, the approach could potentially be generalized to other disease states and immunological phenotypes. In a later analysis, around 17,000 TCR beta sequences were associated with specific HLA alleles at a false discovery rate of 0.05. Linkage disequilibrium might explain the correlated functional status among segregating V segments, but an unknown experimental factor could not be ruled out. The study listed 150 to 200 TCR beta chains as associated with cytomegalovirus. A later analysis reported that several top co-occurrence clusters appeared linked to parvovirus B19, influenza, CMV and Epstein-Barr virus. In a later genetic analysis, a missense DCLRE1C variant was associated with V-gene and J-gene trimming of TCR beta chains, and the association was replicated in an independent cohort. Compared with the roughly 710-donor mean, donors in an Asian-associated ancestry cluster had fewer N-insertions in productive TCRs, according to a later genetic analysis. A later analysis found that TCR association rates varied across HLA loci, with DRB1 alleles showing the most associated TCRs and HLA-C alleles the fewest. About 17 rarely observed V segments, including chromosome 9 orphons, were excluded from the earlier analysis of just under 600 of the donors because counts were too low. Assigning TCR associations to individual alleles was difficult when HLA alleles, especially DR and DQ, strongly co-occurred. Immune exposure information for the cohort was limited to CMV serostatus. Three of the identified cytomegalovirus-associated TCR beta chains were confirmed in vitro to be specific for cytomegalovirus antigens. A further reported finding was that TCR beta sequences accurately predicted the HLA-A and HLA-B alleles for most subjects in the first cohort. A group of highly shared sequence variants was considered likely to be a technical artifact of the sequencing pipeline. Cytomegalovirus status was reported to be diagnosed by the classifier with high specificity and sensitivity in both the original and validation cohorts. In this cohort, only TCR beta chains were sequenced, and detectable features were limited by the absence of alpha or paired-chain data. Across donors, most TCR sequences were observed very rarely, whereas some public TCRs were present in many individuals. According to a later analysis, most CMV-associated TCR beta chains appeared to be HLA-restricted, and the HLA associations seemed to be driven largely by CMV exposure.

The cohort comprised around 690 healthy bone marrow donors. Cohort members were all nominally healthy when sampled, although unrecorded immune exposures were likely present. The donor tested CMV seronegative, placing the donor among the 352 seronegative members of the cohort. A peripheral blood sample was provided by each donor, and peripheral blood mononuclear cells were used for TCR beta sequencing. Genomic DNA was extracted from the blood cell samples with the Qiagen DNeasy Blood Extraction Kit. Sequenced material: PBMCs. This TCR derives from a woman aged 18-29 years in good health and CMV-seronegative.

The CDR3 corresponds to CASSRARGQGGGYTF. The nucleotide sequence is TGTGCCAGCAGCCGAGCGCGGGGCCAGGGGGGTGGCTACACCTTC. The receptor chain draws on TRBV4-2 and TRBJ1-2, and 7 junction bases match TRBD1. The CDR3 starts with the cysteine, ends with the phenylalanine, and has 15 residues. CDR3 DNA only is kept here, 45 bases in frame from base 1. Clipping removes 4 bases from V and 7 bases from J, with 12 as the unmatched junction base count. CDR1 and CDR2 (LGHNA, YNFKEQ) derive from the germline V gene.